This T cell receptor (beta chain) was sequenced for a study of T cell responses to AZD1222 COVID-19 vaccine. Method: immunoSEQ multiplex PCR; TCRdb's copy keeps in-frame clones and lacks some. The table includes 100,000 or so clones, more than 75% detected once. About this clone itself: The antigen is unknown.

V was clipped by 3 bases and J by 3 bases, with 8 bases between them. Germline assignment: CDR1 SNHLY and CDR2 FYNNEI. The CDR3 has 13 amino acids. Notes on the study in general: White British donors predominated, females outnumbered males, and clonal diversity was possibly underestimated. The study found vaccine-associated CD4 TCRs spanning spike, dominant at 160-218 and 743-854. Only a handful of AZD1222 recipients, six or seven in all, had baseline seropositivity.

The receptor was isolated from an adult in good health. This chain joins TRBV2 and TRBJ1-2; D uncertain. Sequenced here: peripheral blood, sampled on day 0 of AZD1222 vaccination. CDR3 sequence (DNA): TGTGCCAGCAGTGAGAGTCTCGACTATGGCTACACCTTC. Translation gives CASSESLDYGYTF.